This T cell receptor beta chain was observed in a study of T-cell reconstitution after alpha-beta-depleted transplantation in children. Study-level findings and limits: The origin of high day-60 TCRbeta diversity in some patients lay in surviving recipient T cells and thymic progenitors. Expanded graft clones numbering several hundred reportedly gave rise to alpha-beta T cells about two months after transplant. At the one-year point after transplant, T-cell counts and TCRbeta diversity were found to come mostly from T cells that had been newly produced.

The TCRbeta library incorporated unique molecular identifiers. TCRdb re-analysed the PCR reads in MiXCR, keeping a single row per CDR3 protein. Of about 980,000 distinct CDR3 sequences in the sample, about 29% were seen once. The CDR3 runs 13 residues. With 3 bases removed from V and 5 bases from J, the gap between germline ends came to 10 bases. Germline V gene data show CDR1 as DFQATT and CDR2 as SNEGSKA (reference sequence). To note about this clonotype: Its antigen remains unidentified.

The rearrangement uses TRBV20-1 and TRBJ1-4; D not resolved. Sequenced material: PBMCs, mostly from graft donor cells, taken 360 days after TCRalphabeta/CD19-depleted stem cell transplant. The TCR sequence derives from a boy younger than two who had a stem cell transplant for SCID, so the T cells may come from the graft donor. CDR3 nucleotide sequence: TGCAGTGCTAGTAATCTTGGAAATGAAAAACTGTTTTTT. Its translation: CSASNLGNEKLFF.